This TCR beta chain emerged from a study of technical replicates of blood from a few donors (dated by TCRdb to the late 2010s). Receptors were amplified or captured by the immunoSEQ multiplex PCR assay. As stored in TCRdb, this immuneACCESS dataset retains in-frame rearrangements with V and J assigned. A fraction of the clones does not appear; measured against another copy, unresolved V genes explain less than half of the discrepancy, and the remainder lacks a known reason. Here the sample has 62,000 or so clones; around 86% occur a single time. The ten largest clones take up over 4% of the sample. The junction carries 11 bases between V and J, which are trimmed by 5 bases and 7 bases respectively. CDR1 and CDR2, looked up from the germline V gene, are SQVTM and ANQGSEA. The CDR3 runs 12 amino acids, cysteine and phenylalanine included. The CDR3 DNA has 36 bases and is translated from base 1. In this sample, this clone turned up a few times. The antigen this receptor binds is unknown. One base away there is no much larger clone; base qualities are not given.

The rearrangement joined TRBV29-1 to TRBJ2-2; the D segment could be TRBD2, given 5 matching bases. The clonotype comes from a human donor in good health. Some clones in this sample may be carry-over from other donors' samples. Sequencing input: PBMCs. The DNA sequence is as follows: TGCAGCGTTACCCCGGGAAACGGGGAGCTGTTTTTT. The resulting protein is CSVTPGNGELFF.